The rows below give T cell receptor beta chains drawn from one sample of a study of blood T cell repertoires in COVID-19. Some clones are missing from TCRdb's copy, which holds only in-frame ones; the method was immunoSEQ multiplex PCR. Among almost 200,000 clones listed, around four fifths were seen once. Sequenced input: peripheral blood. These receptors originate from a man between 60 and 75 years old with COVID-19, enrolled during active disease. Both conserved end residues are part of each CDR3. The D gene is left open where the match is weak. Clone size appears in some rows only: once, few, many, or a class for an expanded clone.

TRBD2	NA	TRBV5-4	TRBJ2-2	CASSLALAAGELFF	TGTGCCAGCAGCTTGGCACTAGCGGCCGGGGAGCTGTTTTTT
NA	many	TRBV6-1	TRBJ1-3	CASSELSSNTIYF	TGTGCCAGCAGTGAGTTGTCTTCTAACACCATATATTTT
NA	NA	TRBV19	TRBJ2-3	CASSRSTGSTDTQYF	TGTGCCAGTAGTAGATCGACTGGAAGCACAGATACGCAGTATTTT
NA	NA	TRBV27	TRBJ1-1	CASSLSWGGNTEAFF	TGTGCCAGCAGTTTAAGCTGGGGGGGGAACACTGAAGCTTTCTTT
NA	NA	TRBV12-5	TRBJ2-1	CASGLSRPFF	TGTGCTAGTGGTCTCTCTAGGCCCTTCTTC
NA	once	TRBV19	TRBJ1-3	CASTLAYGNTIYF	TGTGCCAGTACCCTCGCCTACGGAAACACCATATATTTT
NA	NA	TRBV7-9	TRBJ1-1	CASSLEGDTEAFF	TGTGCCAGCAGCTTAGAGGGGGACACTGAAGCTTTCTTT
TRBD1	few	TRBV3-1/TRBV3-2	TRBJ1-6	CASSTVTGMNSPLHF	TGTGCCAGCAGCACCGTGACAGGGATGAATTCACCCCTCCACTTT
TRBD1	NA	TRBV15	TRBJ2-3	CATSRINDRVTDTQYF	TGTGCCACCAGCAGGATAAACGACAGGGTCACAGATACGCAGTATTTT
NA	once	TRBV18	TRBJ1-1	CASSPQNTEAFF	TGTGCCAGCTCACCCCAGAACACTGAAGCTTTCTTT
NA	NA	TRBV7-8	TRBJ1-2	CASSFGAGSNYGYTF	TGTGCCAGCAGCTTTGGGGCAGGGTCGAACTATGGCTACACCTTC
NA	NA	TRBV3-1/TRBV3-2	TRBJ2-4	CASSQDGGVRAKNIQYF	TGTGCCAGCAGCCAAGATGGGGGCGTGAGGGCCAAAAACATTCAGTACTTC
NA	once	TRBV30	TRBJ2-3	CAWSPGRGSDTQYF	TGTGCCTGGAGCCCGGGCAGGGGATCCGATACGCAGTATTTT
TRBD1	NA	TRBV24-1	TRBJ2-2	CATRTGGDTGELFF	TGTGCCACCCGGACAGGGGGGGACACCGGGGAGCTGTTTTTT
NA	once	TRBV3-1/TRBV3-2	TRBJ2-7	CASIDSSYEQYF	TGTGCCAGCATAGACTCCTCCTACGAGCAGTACTTC
NA	NA	TRBV9	TRBJ1-3	CASSAGVQSAGNTIYF	TGTGCCAGCAGCGCGGGGGTCCAGTCCGCTGGAAACACCATATATTTT
NA	NA	TRBV7-2	TRBJ1-1	CASSRSAWDTEAFF	TGTGCCAGCAGCCGCAGCGCTTGGGACACTGAAGCTTTCTTT
NA	NA	TRBV30	TRBJ1-5	CAWSMGPDQPQHF	TGTGCCTGGAGCATGGGGCCGGATCAGCCCCAGCATTTT
TRBD2	NA	TRBV7-8	TRBJ2-1	CASSFLPRGGASNEQFF	TGTGCCAGCAGCTTTCTTCCTCGCGGGGGAGCGTCCAATGAGCAGTTCTTC
TRBD1	NA	TRBV19	TRBJ1-5	CASSLPSGTGNLGNQPQHF	TGTGCCAGTAGTCTGCCATCCGGGACAGGGAACTTAGGCAATCAGCCCCAGCATTTT
NA	NA	TRBV5-1	TRBJ1-2	CASSLAGGRKAYGYTF	TGCGCCAGCAGCTTGGCCGGGGGGAGGAAAGCCTATGGCTACACCTTC
NA	NA	TRBV6-5	TRBJ1-1	CASSSWTGEAFF	TGTGCCAGCAGCTCCTGGACGGGAGAAGCTTTCTTT
NA	NA	TRBV7-2	TRBJ2-6	CASSRGSGANVLTF	TGTGCCAGCAGTAGGGGGTCTGGGGCCAACGTCCTGACTTTC
NA	NA	TRBV4-2	TRBJ1-3	CASSQVSVHSSGNTIYF	TGTGCCAGCAGCCAAGTGTCAGTACACAGCTCTGGAAACACCATATATTTT
NA	NA	TRBV2	TRBJ1-2	CASKGSSSSIGYTF	TGTGCCAGCAAGGGGTCCTCGTCCAGTATAGGCTACACCTTC
TRBD1	NA	TRBV19	TRBJ1-5	CASSLGQEAYSNQPQHF	TGTGCCAGTAGCCTGGGACAGGAAGCATATAGCAATCAGCCCCAGCATTTT
TRBD2	NA	TRBV27	TRBJ2-7	CASSLTGGPSYEQYF	TGTGCCAGCAGTTTAACGGGAGGGCCATCCTACGAGCAGTACTTC
NA	NA	TRBV27	TRBJ2-7	CASSLSFFYEQYF	TGTGCCAGCAGTTTATCGTTCTTCTACGAGCAGTACTTC